Each of the 23 T cell receptor beta chains below was sequenced from the same sample in a study of T cells in Graves' hyperthyroidism and ophthalmopathy. Researchers amplified the TCR beta CDR3 regions from RNA transcripts. Initially, a first-round RT-PCR of the TCR CDR3 employed the HTBI primer set. Each CDR3 protein gets one entry after TCRdb re-called the multiplex PCR reads with MiXCR. The sample carries 410,000 or so distinct CDR3 sequences, 14% to 15% recorded once. Sequencing input: blood. These receptors all come from a man between 18 and 29 years old with Graves' ophthalmopathy.

The rearrangement links TRBV4-2 to TRBJ1-2; 8 bases align to TRBD1. CDR3 length: 14 residues. The V gene's germline CDR1 is LGHNA and CDR2 YNFKEQ. After removal of 3 bases from V and 5 bases from J, the junction contained 5 bases not matched to a gene. CDR3 in amino acids: CASSQPGQEYGYTF. CDR3 nucleotides: TGTGCCAGCAGCCAGCCGGGACAGGAGTATGGCTACACCTTC.

The rearrangement joins TRBV5-8 to TRBJ2-3; TRBD2 is a possible D gene (5 bases). Trimming removed 2 bases from V and 4 bases from J, with 14 bases in between. The CDR3 contains 15 residues. Germline V gene sequence: CDR1 SGHTS, CDR2 YDEGEE. The CDR3 region has the DNA TGTGCCAGCAGCTTACCAACAACTAGGGCAGATACGCAGTATTTT. Protein: CASSLPTTRADTQYF.

The chain employs TRBV4-1 and TRBJ2-5; D call uncertain. Trimming stripped 4 bases from V and 5 bases from J, with 17 bases between. This CDR3 comprises 15 residues. The germline V gene has CDR1 MGHRA and CDR2 YSYEKL. The CDR3 sequence is CASSPLLRMHETQYF. CDR3 nucleotides: TGCGCCAGCAGCCCTCTCCTCAGGATGCATGAGACCCAGTACTTC.

This clonotype was recorded at least ten times. This chain uses TRBV6-1 with TRBJ2-7; no clear D. The CDR3 runs to 13 residues. The V gene's germline CDR1 is MNHNS and CDR2 SASEGT. With 5 bases removed from V and 0 bases from J, the gap between germline ends came to 8 bases. The CDR3 nucleotides read TGTGCCAGCAGTCCATACAGCTCCTACGAGCAGTACTTC. It codes for CASSPYSSYEQYF.

The sample holds many counts of this clonotype. The chain carries TRBV30 and TRBJ1-4; D is ambiguous. The germline V gene encodes CDR1 GTSNPN and CDR2 SVGIG (reference sequence). The V gene lost 0 bases and the J gene lost 8 bases, with 4 bases spanning the gap. The CDR3 consists of 11 residues. This CDR3 reads CAWSVQEKLFF. In nucleotides, the CDR3 is TGTGCCTGGAGTGTACAAGAAAAACTGTTTTTT.

The V call is TRBV5-1, the J call TRBJ2-1; 11 nucleotides align to TRBD2. J gave up 4 bases and V 2 bases, and 8 bases lay outside the gene matches. Germline CDR1 and CDR2: SGHRS and YFSETQ. This CDR3 region has 17 residues. CDR3 nucleotide sequence: TGCGCCAGCAGCTTTAGCGGGGGGGCCCAACCTTACAATGAGCAGTTCTTC. Its translation: CASSFSGGAQPYNEQFF.

This clonotype was found many times. V and J are TRBV18 and TRBJ2-1; D call uncertain. Per the germline V gene, CDR1 is KGHSH and CDR2 is LQKENI. Trimming shortened V by 8 bases and J by 2 bases, and 4 bases separated the two germline ends. CDR3 length: 11 residues. CDR3 coding DNA: TGTGCCAGCAGCCCCTACAATGAGCAGTTCTTC. Its translation: CASSPYNEQFF.

This clonotype was recorded many times. The chain couples TRBV11-3 to TRBJ2-2; D is perhaps TRBD1 (5 bases). The V end was cut by 5 bases, the J end by 0 bases, with 16 bases between. This CDR3 has 17 residues. CDR1 and CDR2 from the germline V gene are SGHNT and YENEEA. The chain's CDR3 is CASSPLTVVANTGELFF. The CDR3 DNA sequence: TGTGCCAGCAGCCCCCTGACAGTAGTTGCGAACACCGGGGAGCTGTTTTTT.

This clonotype has ten or more counts. The chain combines TRBV7-2 with TRBJ2-5; no definite D call. The CDR3 extends over 14 amino acids. Per the germline V gene, CDR1 is SGHTA and CDR2 is FQGNSA. Trimming removed 0 bases at V and 5 bases at J, with 10 bases between. CDR3 region: CASSLAPGLETQYF. DNA of the CDR3: TGTGCCAGCAGCTTAGCCCCCGGGTTGGAGACCCAGTACTTC.

This clonotype was recorded many times. V and J are TRBV6-5 and TRBJ2-1; 8 bases are a match to TRBD2. J was trimmed by 3 bases and V by 0 bases; bases with no gene match: 1. The CDR3 is made up of 15 amino acids. CDR1 MNHEY and CDR2 SVGAGI come from the germline V gene. CDR3 DNA sequence: TGTGCCAGCAGTTACTCACTAGCGGTCTACAATGAGCAGTTCTTC. Protein: CASSYSLAVYNEQFF.

The genes are TRBV10-3 and TRBJ2-2; D not resolved. CDR3 length: 15 amino acids. Trimming left V 4 bases short and J 1 base short, with 10 bases between. Germline V gives CDR1 ENHRY, CDR2 SYGVKD. In nucleotides, the CDR3 is TGTGCCATCAGTGGTCGGACGGAGAACACCGGGGAGCTGTTTTTT. This gives the protein CAISGRTENTGELFF.

This clonotype was counted a few times. The V and J genes are TRBV19 and TRBJ2-1; no clear D gene. This CDR3 spans 15 amino acids. Per the germline V gene, CDR1 is LNHDA and CDR2 is SQIVND (reference sequence). Deletions cut 3 bases from V and 8 bases from J, with 17 bases between. The CDR3 is CASSISLGPKYEQFF. CDR3 DNA: TGTGCCAGTAGTATTAGTCTAGGGCCCAAGTATGAGCAGTTCTTC.

With respect to this clonotype: Since a much larger clone is just one base distant, this may be a read error. The chain is built from TRBV3-1 and TRBJ1-2; TRBD1 might be the D (5 bases). Per the germline V gene, CDR1 is LGHDT and CDR2 is YNNKEL (reference sequence). The CDR3 runs 15 residues. CDR3 nucleotide sequence: TGTGCCAGCAGCCTGGGGGGACGGCTAAATTATGACTACACCTTC. Translating it yields CASSLGGRLNYDYTF.

This clonotype was observed at least ten times. The gene calls are TRBV7-8 and TRBJ1-3; a possible D gene is TRBD1 (5 bases). The CDR3 loop spans 15 amino acids. V was shortened by 2 bases and J by 0 bases, with 8 bases between the two germline ends. Per the germline V gene, CDR1 is SGHVS and CDR2 is FQNEAQ. As DNA, the CDR3 is TGTGCCAGCAGCTTACAGGGAACCTCTGGAAACACCATATATTTT. Translated, it gives CASSLQGTSGNTIYF.

This clonotype was detected many times. This rearrangement joins TRBV7-8 to TRBJ2-1, with 8 bases aligning to TRBD2. From germline, CDR1 is SGHVS and CDR2 FQNEAQ. Trimming took 6 bases from V and 0 from J; bases not matched to a gene: 1. The CDR3 contains 14 residues. CDR3 bases: TGTGCCAGCAGAAGCGGGGGCTCCTACAATGAGCAGTTCTTC. This encodes CASRSGGSYNEQFF.

This clonotype was recorded many times. The chain joins TRBV20-1 to TRBJ2-6, with D tentatively TRBD2 (5 bases). Germline CDR1 reads DFQATT; CDR2 reads SNEGSKA (reference sequence). The CDR3 covers 17 residues. V gave up 1 base and J gave up 0 bases, with 13 bases separating them. CDR3 sequence reads: CSARVRGSSSGANVLTF. CDR3 DNA: TGCAGTGCTAGAGTCCGGGGTTCCAGCTCTGGGGCCAACGTCCTGACTTTC.

This clonotype occurred a few times. The J gene is TRBJ2-3, the V gene TRBV5-1; the match to TRBD1 covers 9 bases. The CDR3 has 16 residues. In germline, CDR1 is SGHRS, CDR2 YFSETQ. The J segment lost 1 base and the V segment lost 4 bases, leaving 7 bases of the junction unmatched. The CDR3 here is CASSVTGGAGTDTQYF. The CDR3 region has the DNA TGCGCCAGCAGCGTAACAGGGGGCGCGGGCACAGATACGCAGTATTTT. The variable domain in full, completed from reference TRBV5-1 and TRBJ2-3, reads KAGVTQTPRYLIKTRGQQVTLSCSPISGHRSVSWYQQTPGQGLQFLFEYFSETQRNKGNFPGRFSGRQFSNSRSEMNVSTLELGDSALYLCASSVTGGAGTDTQYFGPGTRLTVL.

The gene calls are TRBV11-1 and TRBJ1-2, with TRBD1 matching 8 bases. V dropped 3 bases and J dropped 4; count of bases not matched to a gene: 4. Germline CDR1 reads SGHAT; CDR2 reads FQDESV (reference sequence). The CDR3 extends over 14 amino acids. The CDR3 nucleotides are TGTGCCAGCAGCTTCGGGACAGGATTCTATGGCTACACCTTC. The encoded protein is CASSFGTGFYGYTF.

In this sample, this clonotype turned up many times. The CDR3, as DNA: TGTGCCACCAGTGATCCTCCCGTGGACGAGCAGTACTTC. Amino acid sequence: CATSDPPVDEQYF. The rearrangement uses TRBV24-1 and TRBJ2-7; D uncertain. V lost 3 bases to trimming and J lost 5 bases, with 10 bases between them. This CDR3 comprises 13 residues. CDR1 KGHDR and CDR2 SFDVKD come from the germline V gene.

This clonotype was counted ten times or more. The chain combines TRBV18 with TRBJ2-5, with TRBD2 identical over 7 bases. J lost 5 bases, V lost 8 bases, and 8 bases had no gene match. CDR3 length equals 13 residues. Per germline, CDR1 KGHSH and CDR2 LQKENI. The CDR3 DNA reads as TGTGCCAGCAGCCCCCAGGGAGGGGAGACCCAGTACTTC. Its protein is CASSPQGGETQYF. Drawing the rest from reference TRBV18 and TRBJ2-5, the complete variable domain is NAGVMQNPRHLVRRRGQEARLRCSPMKGHSHVYWYRQLPEEGLKFMVYLQKENIIDESGMPKERFSAEFPKEGPSILRIQQVVRGDSAAYFCASSPQGGETQYFGPGTRLLVL.

The rearrangement uses TRBV2 and TRBJ1-4; perhaps TRBD1 as D (6 bases). CDR3 length: 16 amino acids. Looked up from germline, CDR1 is SNHLY and CDR2 is FYNNEI. V dropped 0 bases and J dropped 8 bases, with 16 bases sitting between them. Written as DNA, the CDR3 is TGTGCCAGCAGTGAAGCGCGGGGGGGCACCGGGGAAAAACTGTTTTTT. It yields the protein CASSEARGGTGEKLFF.

This clonotype was observed many times. The chain couples TRBV20-1 to TRBJ2-7, with D perhaps matching TRBD2 (6 bases). CDR3 length: 16 residues. Per the germline V gene, CDR1 is DFQATT and CDR2 is SNEGSKA (reference sequence). Trimming took off 6 bases at V and 2 bases at J, with 23 bases between the two ends. CDR3 protein: CSASNPPGLNTYEQYF. In DNA, the CDR3 is TGCAGTGCGTCAAATCCTCCGGGACTGAACACCTACGAGCAGTACTTC.

This clonotype was detected ten times or more. The chain joins TRBV3-1 to TRBJ2-5; D perhaps matches TRBD2 (6 bases). CDR1 and CDR2 from the germline V gene are LGHDT and YNNKEL (reference sequence). The CDR3 totals 14 residues. V lost 1 base, J lost 5 bases, and 11 bases lay in between. CDR3 DNA sequence: TGTGCCAGCAGCCAAGTAGGGGCGGGGGAGACCCAGTACTTC. Translating it yields CASSQVGAGETQYF.